Below, one T cell receptor beta chain is given with its context. V lost 0 bases and J 4 bases, leaving 7 bases between the germline ends. Looked up from germline, CDR1 is SGDLS and CDR2 is YYNGEE. The CDR3 is 14 amino acids. The sample belongs to a study of T cell changes during pregnancy in multiple sclerosis. Here immunoSEQ multiplex PCR was the method, and the copy in TCRdb shows in-frame clones only, minus some. The sample shows more than 100,000 clones, almost 95% of them seen only once. This chain connects TRBV9 to TRBJ2-2; D is undetermined. The sample here was peripheral blood, taken after pregnancy. This receptor was taken from a female donor with multiple sclerosis, enrolled in a pregnancy study. The DNA for the CDR3 is TGTGCCAGCAGCGTAGTCTTCGGCACCGGGGAGCTGTTTTTT. Translated: CASSVVFGTGELFF.